The 32 T cell receptor beta chains in this list originate from one sample, sequenced in a study of early T cells in non-severe SARS-CoV-2 infection. TCRdb redid the calling of the 5' RACE reads with MiXCR, one entry per CDR3 protein. The profile shows some 58,000 distinct CDR3 sequences, about an eighth of them singletons. Sequences were obtained from whole blood. The receptors originated from an adult who was a healthcare worker with PCR-confirmed SARS-CoV-2 infection or an uninfected control (not recorded which).

This clonotype was observed a few times. The CDR3, as DNA: TGCAGCGTTAGGGGTAGGAGCGAGCAGTACTTC. It specifies CSVRGRSEQYF. J is TRBJ2-7 and V is TRBV29-1, with a weak D call TRBD1 (5 bases). Germline V gene data show CDR1 as SQVTM and CDR2 as ANQGSEA. Between the trimmed V and J ends, which lost 5 bases and 6 bases, there was a span of 11 bases. This CDR3 is 11 amino acids long.

V and J are TRBV7-9 and TRBJ2-7; no clear D. The V end was cut by 5 bases, the J end by 3 bases, with 11 bases between. The CDR3 covers 13 residues. CDR1 and CDR2 (germline): SEHNR, FQNEAQ (reference sequence). CDR3 nucleotides: TGTGCCAGCAGCCCGAGTGCCAACTACGAGCAGTACTTC. Amino acids: CASSPSANYEQYF.

The chain employs TRBV13 and TRBJ2-7; 7 bases are a match to TRBD1. CDR1 is PRHDT, CDR2 FYEKMQ, per germline (reference sequence). CDR3 length: 14 residues. Trimming removed 6 bases from V and 3 bases from J; junction bases left unmatched: 8. CDR3 DNA sequence: TGTGCCAGCAGAGAACAGGGGACCTACTACGAGCAGTACTTC. Encoded protein: CASREQGTYYEQYF. Supplemented by reference TRBV13 and TRBJ2-7, the full variable domain reads AAGVIQSPRHLIKEKRETATLKCYPIPRHDTVYWYQQGPGQDPQFLISFYEKMQSDKGSIPDRFSAQQFSDYHSELNMSSLELGDSALYFCASREQGTYYEQYFGPGTRLTVT.

This clonotype turned up a few times. The chain joins TRBV10-2 to TRBJ2-1; tentatively, D is TRBD2 (5 bases). Trimming took 5 bases from V and 4 from J, leaving 15 bases between them. In germline, CDR1 is WSHSY, CDR2 SAAADI. CDR3 length equals 15 residues. The CDR3 sequence: CASSTSAALYNEQFF. The CDR3 DNA sequence: TGCGCCAGCAGTACGTCAGCGGCCCTATACAATGAGCAGTTCTTC.

This clonotype came up many times. The rearrangement joins TRBV7-6 to TRBJ2-2; D is perhaps TRBD1 (5 bases). Trimming took 1 base from V and 6 from J, leaving 9 bases between them. CDR3 length: 14 amino acids. CDR1 is SGHVS, CDR2 FNYEAQ, per germline. The CDR3 sequence is CASSLGTYPGELFF. In DNA form, the CDR3 reads TGTGCCAGCAGCTTAGGGACATACCCCGGGGAGCTGTTTTTT.

This clonotype appeared a few times. The V call is TRBV18, the J call TRBJ2-5; D not certain. The germline V gene has CDR1 KGHSH and CDR2 LQKENI. The CDR3 is made up of 14 amino acids. V was cut by 1 base and J by 1 base, with 7 bases left in between. The CDR3 coding sequence is TGTGCCAGCTCACCACTGTTGAGCCAAGAGACCCAGTACTTC. Translating gives CASSPLLSQETQYF.

This clonotype was observed a few times. The chain recombines TRBV9 with TRBJ1-3; no reliable D call. This CDR3 has 15 amino acids. Germline lookup yields CDR1 SGDLS and CDR2 YYNGEE. The V gene lost 4 bases and the J gene lost 0 bases, with 11 bases spanning the gap. The CDR3 coding sequence is TGTGCCAGCAGCCTCGACCGGGACTCTGGAAACACCATATATTTT. Its translation is CASSLDRDSGNTIYF.

This chain links TRBV12-3 or TRBV12-4 with TRBJ1-3; no definite D call. V lost 0 bases, J lost 4 bases, and 7 bases lay in between. This CDR3 is 14 amino acids long. The CDR3 loop reads CASSLAAGGNTIYF. The CDR3 bases are TGTGCCAGCAGTTTAGCGGCGGGGGGAAACACCATATATTTT.

V usage is TRBV5-1 and J usage is TRBJ1-2, with unresolved D. Trimming stripped 0 bases from V and 4 bases from J, with 10 bases between. Germline loops: CDR1 SGHRS, CDR2 YFSETQ. The CDR3 extends over 14 amino acids. As DNA, the CDR3 is TGCGCCAGCAGCTTGGACCGGGTCGGCTATGGCTACACCTTC. Its protein is CASSLDRVGYGYTF.

The chain is built from TRBV4-2 and TRBJ2-3; 7 bases match TRBD1. Germline V gene data show CDR1 as LGHNA and CDR2 as YNFKEQ. The CDR3 runs to 19 residues. The V segment lost 0 bases and the J segment 2 bases; nucleotides outside the gene matches: 14. In DNA form, the CDR3 reads TGTGCCAGCAGCCAAGATCAGATATCCAGGGGGACCCTCACAGATACGCAGTATTTT. Translation: CASSQDQISRGTLTDTQYF.

The chain joins TRBV7-2 to TRBJ1-2; D unclear. V gave up 4 bases and J gave up 4 bases, with 10 bases separating them. CDR3 length: 13 residues. CDR1 and CDR2 from the germline V gene are SGHTA and FQGNSA. The CDR3: CASSSADPYGYTF. DNA of the CDR3: TGTGCCAGCAGCTCGGCAGATCCCTATGGCTACACCTTC.

This rearrangement joins TRBV6-2 or TRBV6-3 to TRBJ1-5; D is undetermined. Deletions cut 2 bases from V and 0 bases from J, with 8 bases between. The length of the CDR3 is 15 residues. The germline V gene encodes CDR1 MNHEY and CDR2 SVGEGT. CDR3 protein: CASSYGSYSNQPQHF. The CDR3 coding sequence is TGTGCCAGCAGTTACGGCAGTTATAGCAATCAGCCCCAGCATTTT.

This clonotype has just a few counts. The chain links TRBV10-3 to TRBJ1-2; 9 bases are shared with TRBD1. Germline V CDR1 and CDR2: ENHRY, SYGVKD. Trimming removed 2 bases from V and 5 bases from J; junction bases left unmatched: 0. This CDR3 comprises 13 residues. The CDR3 DNA sequence: TGTGCCATCAGTGAGGACAGGGGGTATGGCTACACCTTC. Translation: CAISEDRGYGYTF.

There are a few counts of this clonotype. This rearrangement joins TRBV5-1 to TRBJ2-7, with D unclear. V was pared by 0 bases and J by 2 bases, with 9 bases between. The CDR3 runs to 14 residues. The germline gives CDR1 SGHRS, CDR2 YFSETQ. CDR3 nucleotides: TGCGCCAGCAGCTTGGGGTTCGGTCCCTACGAGCAGTACTTC. This gives the protein CASSLGFGPYEQYF.

The V gene is TRBV5-6, the J gene TRBJ2-7, with D possibly matching TRBD1 (5 bases). Germline V lookup: CDR1 SGHDT, CDR2 YYEEEE. The CDR3 length is 13 residues. V dropped 0 bases and J dropped 5 bases, with 9 bases sitting between them. CDR3 nucleotide sequence: TGTGCCAGCAGCTTGGGACAGCTTGACGAGCAGTACTTC. This gives the protein CASSLGQLDEQYF.

The chain links TRBV7-8 to TRBJ2-7; weak D call: TRBD1 (6 bases). The V gene lost 0 bases and the J gene lost 5 bases, with 14 bases spanning the gap. The CDR3 loop spans 15 amino acids. Germline-derived CDR1 and CDR2 are SGHVS and FQNEAQ. CDR3 sequence: CASSLARGKGHEQYF. Here the CDR3 DNA reads TGTGCCAGCAGCTTAGCGAGGGGGAAGGGCCACGAGCAGTACTTC.

This chain links TRBV6-6 with TRBJ1-1; perhaps TRBD1 as D (6 bases). V lost 6 bases and J 3 bases, leaving 11 bases between the germline ends. The CDR3 contains 13 residues. The germline V gene has CDR1 MNHNY and CDR2 SVGAGI (reference sequence). DNA for the CDR3: TGTGCCAGCAGAGGACAGCGGGACACTGAAGCTTTCTTT. Translation: CASRGQRDTEAFF.

This clonotype was detected ten times or more. The rearrangement joins TRBV4-2 to TRBJ2-7; TRBD2 agrees at 11 bases. J was trimmed by 0 bases and V by 3 bases; bases with no gene match: 4. The CDR3 sequence is 16 residues long. Germline values: CDR1 LGHNA, CDR2 YNFKEQ. The CDR3 DNA reads as TGTGCCAGCAGCCAGCAGGGACTAGCGGTCTCCTACGAGCAGTACTTC. This translates into CASSQQGLAVSYEQYF.

This clonotype was recorded a few times. The chain links TRBV19 to TRBJ1-5; TRBD1 might be the D (5 bases). V lost 6 bases and J lost 2, with 14 bases in between. There are 15 residues in the CDR3. Per the germline V gene, CDR1 is LNHDA and CDR2 is SQIVND (reference sequence). In nucleotides, the CDR3 is TGTGCCAGTAGGGGAGGGCAGGGCGGCAATCAGCCCCAGCATTTT. This codes for CASRGGQGGNQPQHF. The whole variable domain, remainder taken from reference TRBV19 and TRBJ1-5, is DGGITQSPKYLFRKEGQNVTLSCEQNLNHDAMYWYRQDPGQGLRLIYYSQIVNDFQKGDIAEGYSVSREKKESFPLTVTSAQKNPTAFYLCASRGGQGGNQPQHFGDGTRLSIL.

V gene TRBV5-1 combines with J gene TRBJ1-4; a possible D gene is TRBD1 (5 bases). Between the trimmed V and J ends, which lost 0 bases and 10 bases, there was a span of 10 bases. The length of the CDR3 is 13 residues. The germline CDR1 and CDR2 sequences are SGHRS and YFSETQ. The CDR3 loop reads CASSLGQGRKLFF. The CDR3, as DNA: TGCGCCAGCAGCTTGGGTCAGGGCCGAAAACTGTTTTTT.

This clonotype was recorded a few times. The gene calls are TRBV29-1 and TRBJ2-3; D call uncertain. From germline, CDR1 is SQVTM and CDR2 ANQGSEA. CDR3 size: 12 residues. Trimming removed 2 bases from V and 5 bases from J, with 8 bases in between. CDR3: CSVESAGDTQYF. CDR3 sequence (DNA): TGCAGCGTTGAATCCGCAGGAGATACGCAGTATTTT.

This clonotype was seen a few times. The chain is built from TRBV6-5 and TRBJ2-1; the match to TRBD2 covers 10 bases. The V and J ends lost 7 bases and 2 bases, in that order; junction bases with no gene match: 5. Per the germline V gene, CDR1 is MNHEY and CDR2 is SVGAGI. The CDR3 loop spans 15 amino acids. The CDR3 is CASKPSGGAYNEQFF. CDR3 bases: TGTGCCAGCAAGCCCAGCGGGGGGGCCTACAATGAGCAGTTCTTC.

The table lists this clonotype with a few counts. The rearrangement joins TRBV4-2 to TRBJ2-2; a possible D gene is TRBD2 (5 bases). The CDR3 runs to 15 residues. Trimming pared 0 bases from V and 7 bases from J, leaving 12 bases between. The germline V gene encodes CDR1 LGHNA and CDR2 YNFKEQ. CDR3 DNA sequence: TGTGCCAGCAGCCAAGATATCCGGACTTACGGGGAGCTGTTTTTT. Its translation is CASSQDIRTYGELFF.

The rearrangement links TRBV12-3 or TRBV12-4 to TRBJ1-2, with D possibly TRBD1 on 5 matching bases. The CDR3 has 13 amino acids. Deletions cut 5 bases from V and 4 bases from J, with 11 bases between. DNA for the CDR3: TGTGCCAGCAGTCCCCAGGGAGTCTATGGCTACACCTTC. It specifies CASSPQGVYGYTF.

The chain combines TRBV9 with TRBJ2-3; 11 bases agree with TRBD1. J gave up 3 bases and V 1 base, and 4 bases lay outside the gene matches. In germline, CDR1 is SGDLS, CDR2 YYNGEE. The CDR3 is 16 residues long. The DNA of the CDR3 is TGTGCCAGCAGCGTATCTGGACAGGGGGCAACAGATACGCAGTATTTT. Translation: CASSVSGQGATDTQYF.

The genes are TRBV11-1 and TRBJ2-5, with D uncertain. Trimming stripped 5 bases from V and 11 bases from J, with 15 bases between. The CDR3 consists of 12 residues. The germline V gene has CDR1 SGHAT and CDR2 FQDESV (reference sequence). The CDR3 bases are TGTGCCAGCAGCGAGGCGGCAGCCCTTCAGTACTTC. Amino acid sequence: CASSEAAALQYF.

This sequence joins TRBV12-3 or TRBV12-4 and TRBJ1-6; no firm D call. This CDR3 is 14 amino acids long. Trimming took off 3 bases at V and 5 bases at J, with 8 bases between the two ends. CDR3: CASSFSRDNSPLHF. The CDR3 DNA reads TGTGCCAGCAGTTTCTCGAGAGATAATTCACCCCTCCACTTT.

This clonotype came up a few times. The V gene is TRBV29-1, the J gene TRBJ1-1; 9 positions agree with TRBD1. V lost 7 bases to trimming and J lost 3 bases; unmatched junction nucleotides: 12. This CDR3 region has 15 residues. CDR1 is SQVTM and CDR2 is ANQGSEA in the germline V gene. The CDR3 loop reads CSGIPTGGLDTEAFF. DNA of the CDR3: TGCAGCGGCATTCCGACAGGGGGTTTGGACACTGAAGCTTTCTTT.

This sequence joins TRBV7-2 and TRBJ2-2; 7 bases are shared with TRBD1. With V trimmed by 1 base and J by 7 bases, 3 bases remained unmatched. CDR1 SGHTA and CDR2 FQGNSA come from the germline V gene. The CDR3 is 14 residues long. Written as DNA, the CDR3 is TGTGCCAGCAGCTTAGGCTACAGGGGCGGGGAGCTGTTTTTT. This codes for CASSLGYRGGELFF.

The chain couples TRBV29-1 to TRBJ2-5, with D perhaps TRBD1 or TRBD2 (5 bases each). Germline lookup yields CDR1 SQVTM and CDR2 ANQGSEA. Deletions cut 4 bases from V and 1 base from J, with 10 bases between. This CDR3 is 13 amino acids long. The CDR3 loop is CSVVGPFQETQYF. The CDR3 DNA reads as TGCAGCGTTGTGGGACCCTTCCAAGAGACCCAGTACTTC.

The rearrangement joins TRBV20-1 to TRBJ1-2; weak D call: TRBD1 (6 bases). This CDR3 spans 14 amino acids. Trimming removed 3 bases at V and 8 bases at J, with 19 bases between. CDR1 and CDR2 from the germline V gene are DFQATT and SNEGSKA (reference sequence). The CDR3 DNA reads TGCAGTGCTAGTACAGGGAGTTGGGGATGGGGCTACACCTTC. It yields the protein CSASTGSWGWGYTF.

CDR3 DNA sequence: TGTGCCAGCAGCTTGGCGGGGGGGCGAGTGACCCAGTACTTC. It encodes CASSLAGGRVTQYF. The chain combines TRBV5-6 with TRBJ2-5, with TRBD2 matching 8 bases. V lost 0 bases to trimming and J lost 7 bases; unmatched junction nucleotides: 5. The V gene's germline CDR1 is SGHDT and CDR2 YYEEEE. The CDR3 is 14 amino acids.